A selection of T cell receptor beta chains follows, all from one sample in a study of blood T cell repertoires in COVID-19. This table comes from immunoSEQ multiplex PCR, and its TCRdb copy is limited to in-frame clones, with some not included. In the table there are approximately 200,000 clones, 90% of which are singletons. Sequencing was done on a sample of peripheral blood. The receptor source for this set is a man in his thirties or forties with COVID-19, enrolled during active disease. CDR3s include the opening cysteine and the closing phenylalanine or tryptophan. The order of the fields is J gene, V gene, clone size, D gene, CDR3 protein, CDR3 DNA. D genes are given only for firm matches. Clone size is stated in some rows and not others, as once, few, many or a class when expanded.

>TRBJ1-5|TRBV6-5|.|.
CASRGRNQPQHF
TGTGCCAGCAGGGGGAGAAATCAGCCCCAGCATTTT
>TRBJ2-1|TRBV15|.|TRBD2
CATSGGTSPIYNEQFF
TGTGCCACCAGCGGGGGGACTAGTCCAATCTACAATGAGCAGTTCTTC
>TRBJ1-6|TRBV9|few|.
CASSALKGVENSPLHF
TGTGCCAGCAGCGCCCTAAAGGGGGTTGAGAATTCACCCCTCCACTTT
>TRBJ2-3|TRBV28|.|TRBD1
CAGQGSTDTQYF
TGTGCCGGACAGGGAAGCACAGATACGCAGTATTTT
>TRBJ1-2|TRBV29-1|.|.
CSVEDRAPPNYGYTF
TGCAGCGTTGAAGATCGAGCCCCACCTAACTATGGCTACACCTTC
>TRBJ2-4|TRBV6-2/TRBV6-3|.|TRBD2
CASSYSRTRERNIQYF
TGTGCCAGCAGTTACTCGAGGACGCGGGAGAGAAACATTCAGTACTTC
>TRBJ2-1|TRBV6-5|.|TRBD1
CASRGGTGQGNEQFF
TGTGCCTCCAGGGGTGGGACAGGTCAGGGGAATGAGCAGTTCTTC
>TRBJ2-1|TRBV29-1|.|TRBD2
CSVQRLAEANEQFF
TGCAGCGTTCAAAGACTAGCGGAGGCCAATGAGCAGTTCTTC
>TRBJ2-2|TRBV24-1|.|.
CATSDYSGGTGELFF
TGTGCCACCAGTGATTACTCAGGGGGGACCGGGGAGCTGTTTTTT
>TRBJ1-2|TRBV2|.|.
CASSPFDRPLNYGYTF
TGTGCCAGCAGTCCCTTTGACAGACCACTTAACTATGGCTACACCTTC
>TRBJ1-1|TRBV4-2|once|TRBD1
CASSQEAGGRHQAFF
TGTGCCAGCAGCCAAGAGGCAGGGGGGCGACACCAAGCTTTCTTT
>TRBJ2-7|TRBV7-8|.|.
CASSLGAGGSSYEQYF
TGTGCCAGCAGCTTAGGGGCCGGGGGTAGCTCCTACGAGCAGTACTTC
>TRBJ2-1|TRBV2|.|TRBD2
CASGGLAELINEQFF
TGTGCCAGCGGAGGACTAGCGGAGTTGATCAATGAGCAGTTCTTC
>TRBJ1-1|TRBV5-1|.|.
CASSSRTQNTEAFF
TGCGCCAGCAGCTCGAGGACACAGAACACTGAAGCTTTCTTT
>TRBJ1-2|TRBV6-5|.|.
CASSHTTSSNYGYTF
TGTGCCAGCAGTCATACGACAAGTTCTAACTATGGCTACACCTTC
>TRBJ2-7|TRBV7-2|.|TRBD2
CASSLPGLADYEQYF
TGTGCCAGCAGCTTGCCGGGACTAGCGGACTACGAGCAGTACTTC
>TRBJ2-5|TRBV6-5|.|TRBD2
CAVLAPGETQYF
TGTGCGGTACTAGCGCCGGGGGAGACCCAGTACTTC
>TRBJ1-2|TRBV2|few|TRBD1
CASSDRGANYGYTF
TGTGCCAGCAGTGACAGGGGGGCTAACTATGGCTACACCTTC
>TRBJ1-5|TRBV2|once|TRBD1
CASSGKLWTGAAYSNQPQHF
TGTGCCAGCAGTGGAAAATTGTGGACAGGGGCCGCATATAGCAATCAGCCCCAGCATTTT
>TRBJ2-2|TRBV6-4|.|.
CASSDSQTSNTGELFF
TGTGCCAGCAGTGACTCACAGACCTCGAACACCGGGGAGCTGTTTTTT
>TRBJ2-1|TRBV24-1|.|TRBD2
CATSDSRRLADSYNEQFF
TGTGCCACCAGTGATTCCCGCAGACTAGCGGACTCCTACAATGAGCAGTTCTTC
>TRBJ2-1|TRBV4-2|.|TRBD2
CASSQGTSGGAGEQFF
TGTGCCAGCAGCCAGGGGACTAGCGGGGGGGCCGGTGAGCAGTTCTTC
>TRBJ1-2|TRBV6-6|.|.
CASSSSRTENYGYTF
TGTGCCAGCAGTTCCTCCCGGACAGAAAACTATGGCTACACCTTC
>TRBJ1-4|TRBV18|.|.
CASSPQGTVNEKLFF
TGTGCCAGCTCACCTCAGGGGACCGTAAATGAAAAACTGTTTTTT
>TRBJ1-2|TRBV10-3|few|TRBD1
CAISERTGLSGYTF
TGTGCCATCAGTGAGCGGACAGGGCTTTCTGGCTACACCTTC
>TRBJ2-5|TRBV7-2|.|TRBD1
CASSRDRGGETQYF
TGTGCCAGCAGCCGGGACAGGGGGGGAGAGACCCAGTACTTC
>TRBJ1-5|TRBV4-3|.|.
CASSQDGGRPQHF
TGCGCCAGCAGCCAAGATGGGGGGAGGCCCCAGCATTTT
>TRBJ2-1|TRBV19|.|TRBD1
CASSPLGQGMGQFF
TGTGCCAGTAGTCCCCTTGGACAGGGGATGGGGCAGTTCTTC
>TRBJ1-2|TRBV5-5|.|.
CASSLLETTNYGYTF
TGTGCCAGCAGCTTGCTTGAGACAACTAACTATGGCTACACCTTC
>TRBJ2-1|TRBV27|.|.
CASSRRTAGTDEQFF
TGTGCCAGCAGTCGGAGGACAGCCGGAACAGATGAGCAGTTCTTC
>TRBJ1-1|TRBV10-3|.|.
CAISATGSLAFF
TGTGCCATCAGTGCAACCGGGAGTCTCGCTTTCTTT
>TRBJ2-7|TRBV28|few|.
CASSSTRVLNYEQYF
TGTGCCAGCAGTTCCACCCGGGTTCTAAACTACGAGCAGTACTTC
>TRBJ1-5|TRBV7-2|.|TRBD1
CASSFGQGRNQPQHF
TGTGCCAGCAGCTTTGGACAGGGGCGCAATCAGCCCCAGCATTTT
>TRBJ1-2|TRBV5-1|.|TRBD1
CASSLQGQGDGYTF
TGCGCCAGCAGCTTGCAGGGACAGGGCGATGGCTACACCTTC
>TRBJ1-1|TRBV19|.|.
CASSIAGSNTEAFF
TGTGCCAGTAGTATAGCAGGCTCCAACACTGAAGCTTTCTTT
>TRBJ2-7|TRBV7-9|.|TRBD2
CASSLGGRAHEQYF
TGTGCCAGCAGCTTAGGGGGGAGGGCACACGAGCAGTACTTC
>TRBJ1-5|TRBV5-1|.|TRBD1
CASSPGTGRRNQPQHF
TGCGCCAGCAGCCCTGGGACAGGTAGGCGCAATCAGCCCCAGCATTTT
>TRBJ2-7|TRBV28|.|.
CASSSLDSYEQYF
TGTGCCAGCAGTTCCCTGGACAGCTACGAGCAGTACTTC
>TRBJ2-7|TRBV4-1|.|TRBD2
CASSQLPSGGAFYEQYF
TGCGCCAGCAGCCAACTCCCTAGCGGGGGGGCCTTCTACGAGCAGTACTTC
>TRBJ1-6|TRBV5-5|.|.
CASNPRGVPVYNSPLHF
TGTGCCAGCAACCCAAGAGGCGTTCCCGTCTATAATTCACCCCTCCACTTT
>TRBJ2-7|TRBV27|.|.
CASSLYRQPPYEQYF
TGTGCCAGCAGTTTATATAGACAGCCTCCCTACGAGCAGTACTTC